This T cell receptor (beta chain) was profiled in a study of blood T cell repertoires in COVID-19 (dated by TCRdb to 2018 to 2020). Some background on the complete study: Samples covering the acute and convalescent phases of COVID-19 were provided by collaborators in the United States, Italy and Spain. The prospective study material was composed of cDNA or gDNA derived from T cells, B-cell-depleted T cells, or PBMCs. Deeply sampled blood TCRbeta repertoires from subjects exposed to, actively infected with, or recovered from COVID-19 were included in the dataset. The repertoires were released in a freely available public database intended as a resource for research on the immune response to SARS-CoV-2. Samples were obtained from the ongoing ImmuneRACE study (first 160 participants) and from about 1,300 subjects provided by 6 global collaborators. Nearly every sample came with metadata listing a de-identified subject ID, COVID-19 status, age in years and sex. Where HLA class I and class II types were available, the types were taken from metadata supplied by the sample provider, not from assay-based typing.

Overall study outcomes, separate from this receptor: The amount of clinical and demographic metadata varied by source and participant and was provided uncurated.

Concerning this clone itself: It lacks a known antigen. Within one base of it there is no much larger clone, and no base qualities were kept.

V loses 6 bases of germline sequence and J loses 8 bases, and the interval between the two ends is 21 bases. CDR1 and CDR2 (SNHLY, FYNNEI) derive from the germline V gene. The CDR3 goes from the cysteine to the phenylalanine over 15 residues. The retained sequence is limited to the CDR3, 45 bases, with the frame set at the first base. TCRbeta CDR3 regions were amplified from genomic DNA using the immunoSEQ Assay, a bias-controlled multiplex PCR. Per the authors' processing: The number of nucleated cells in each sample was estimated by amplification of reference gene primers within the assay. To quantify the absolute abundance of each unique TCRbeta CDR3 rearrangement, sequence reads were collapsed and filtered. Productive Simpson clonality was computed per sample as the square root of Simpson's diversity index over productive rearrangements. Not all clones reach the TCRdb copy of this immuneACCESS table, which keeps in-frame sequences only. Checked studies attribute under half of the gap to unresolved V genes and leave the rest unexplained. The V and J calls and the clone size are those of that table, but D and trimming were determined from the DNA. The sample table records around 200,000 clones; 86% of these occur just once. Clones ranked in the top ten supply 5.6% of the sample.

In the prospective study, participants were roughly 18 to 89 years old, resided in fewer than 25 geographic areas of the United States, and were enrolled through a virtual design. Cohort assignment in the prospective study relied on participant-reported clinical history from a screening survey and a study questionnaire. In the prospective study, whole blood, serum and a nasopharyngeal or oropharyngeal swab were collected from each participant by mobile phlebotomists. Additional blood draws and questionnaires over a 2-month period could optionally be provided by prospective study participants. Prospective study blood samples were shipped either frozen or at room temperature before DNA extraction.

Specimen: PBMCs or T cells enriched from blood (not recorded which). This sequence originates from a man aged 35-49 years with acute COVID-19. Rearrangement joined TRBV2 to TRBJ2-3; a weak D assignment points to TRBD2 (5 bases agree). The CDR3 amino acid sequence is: CASRKNGDGGGTQYF. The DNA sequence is TGTGCCAGCAGGAAAAATGGCGATGGAGGCGGTACGCAGTATTTT.